This is a list of T cell receptor beta chains from one sample in a study of blood T cell repertoires in COVID-19. Sequencing was performed with immunoSEQ multiplex PCR; in TCRdb, only in-frame clones are kept and a portion is missing. The sample holds 250,000 or so clones, around 90% seen once. Sample: PBMCs or T cells enriched from blood (not recorded which). These receptors originate from a woman aged 25 to 39 who had been exposed to COVID-19. CDR3s include the opening cysteine and the closing phenylalanine or tryptophan. The order of the fields is J gene, V gene, CDR3 length, CDR3 protein.

J gene: TRBJ2-7; V gene: TRBV7-9; CDR3 length: 14; CDR3 protein: CASSFNRLTYEQYF
J gene: TRBJ1-2; V gene: TRBV6-1; CDR3 length: 15; CDR3 protein: CASSEGRGRNYGYTF
J gene: TRBJ1-5; V gene: TRBV5-8; CDR3 length: 16; CDR3 protein: CASSPRQGISNQPQHF
J gene: TRBJ2-1; V gene: TRBV18; CDR3 length: 15; CDR3 protein: CASSPRAGQGHEQFF
J gene: TRBJ2-2; V gene: TRBV7-8; CDR3 length: 16; CDR3 protein: CASILGAGGDTGELFF
J gene: TRBJ1-2; V gene: TRBV21-1; CDR3 length: 16; CDR3 protein: CASSKIRDREDYGYTF
J gene: TRBJ2-7; V gene: TRBV14; CDR3 length: 15; CDR3 protein: CASSRRTGGPYEQYF
J gene: TRBJ1-6; V gene: TRBV10-3; CDR3 length: 14; CDR3 protein: CAISRTGEGSPLHF
J gene: TRBJ1-1; V gene: TRBV24-1; CDR3 length: 21; CDR3 protein: CATSDLRRTGVRGWFDTEAFF
J gene: TRBJ2-5; V gene: TRBV20-1; CDR3 length: 14; CDR3 protein: CSASTREGRETQYF
J gene: TRBJ2-2; V gene: TRBV11-2; CDR3 length: 14; CDR3 protein: CASSYDWNTGELFF
J gene: TRBJ1-1; V gene: TRBV9; CDR3 length: 15; CDR3 protein: CASSVRGQGDTEAFF
J gene: TRBJ2-5; V gene: TRBV4-1; CDR3 length: 15; CDR3 protein: CASSQGVAGQETQYF
J gene: TRBJ1-5; V gene: TRBV29-1; CDR3 length: 15; CDR3 protein: CSVDQARRSNQPQHF
J gene: TRBJ1-6; V gene: TRBV30; CDR3 length: 15; CDR3 protein: CAWETSGGNNSPLHF
J gene: TRBJ2-7; V gene: TRBV7-9; CDR3 length: 15; CDR3 protein: CASSRPGHSSYEQYF
J gene: TRBJ2-1; V gene: TRBV7-2; CDR3 length: 17; CDR3 protein: CASSLAASGGSYNEQFF
J gene: TRBJ1-1; V gene: TRBV20-1; CDR3 length: 10; CDR3 protein: CSALLNEAFF
J gene: TRBJ1-1; V gene: TRBV10-2; CDR3 length: 14; CDR3 protein: CASRSGNMNTEAFF
J gene: TRBJ2-3; V gene: TRBV11-3; CDR3 length: 14; CDR3 protein: CASSLGTGTDTQYF
J gene: TRBJ2-3; V gene: TRBV7-9; CDR3 length: 17; CDR3 protein: CASLSTGGLAGADTQYF
J gene: TRBJ1-5; V gene: TRBV6-5; CDR3 length: 13; CDR3 protein: CASSLETGKPQHF
J gene: TRBJ2-7; V gene: TRBV5-1; CDR3 length: 14; CDR3 protein: CASSLGDYSYEQYF
J gene: TRBJ1-2; V gene: TRBV2; CDR3 length: 13; CDR3 protein: CASSANRVDGYTF
J gene: TRBJ2-6; V gene: TRBV28; CDR3 length: 12; CDR3 protein: CASRAGANVLTF
J gene: TRBJ2-1; V gene: TRBV30; CDR3 length: 17; CDR3 protein: CAWSGTSGAGINNEQFF
J gene: TRBJ2-1; V gene: TRBV28; CDR3 length: 14; CDR3 protein: CASWGFTSVGEQFF
J gene: TRBJ2-7; V gene: TRBV27; CDR3 length: 13; CDR3 protein: CASSRDRFYEQYF
J gene: TRBJ2-7; V gene: TRBV2; CDR3 length: 14; CDR3 protein: CASSESGRPYEQYF
J gene: TRBJ1-1; V gene: TRBV7-9; CDR3 length: 17; CDR3 protein: CASSLRGQGGMNTEAFF
J gene: TRBJ2-2; V gene: TRBV4-1; CDR3 length: 15; CDR3 protein: CASSQDSRNTGELFF
J gene: TRBJ1-2; V gene: TRBV5-1; CDR3 length: 17; CDR3 protein: CASSLFLGRGINYGYTF
J gene: TRBJ2-2; V gene: TRBV5-1; CDR3 length: 15; CDR3 protein: CASSRDNLNTGELFF
J gene: TRBJ1-3; V gene: TRBV30; CDR3 length: 13; CDR3 protein: CAWGTGTGNTIYF
J gene: TRBJ1-1; V gene: TRBV29-1; CDR3 length: 14; CDR3 protein: CSVDGGPWGTEAFF
J gene: TRBJ2-1; V gene: TRBV2; CDR3 length: 15; CDR3 protein: CASSGTRGGDNEQFF
J gene: TRBJ1-5; V gene: TRBV19; CDR3 length: 15; CDR3 protein: CASSSGTASNQPQHF
J gene: TRBJ1-1; V gene: TRBV6-4; CDR3 length: 14; CDR3 protein: CASSAGGAGTEAFF
J gene: TRBJ2-1; V gene: TRBV5-5; CDR3 length: 18; CDR3 protein: CASNLGTSGTHSYNEQFF
J gene: TRBJ1-1; V gene: TRBV2; CDR3 length: 19; CDR3 protein: CASSPWRTEGAFMNTEAFF
J gene: TRBJ2-5; V gene: TRBV7-9; CDR3 length: 14; CDR3 protein: CASSLAPGRGTQYF
J gene: TRBJ1-5; V gene: TRBV4-1; CDR3 length: 15; CDR3 protein: CASSSRGGFNQPQHF
J gene: TRBJ2-1; V gene: TRBV30; CDR3 length: 13; CDR3 protein: CAWSSGSSNEQFF
J gene: TRBJ2-1; V gene: TRBV10-1; CDR3 length: 13; CDR3 protein: CASSTGFPNEQFF
J gene: TRBJ2-3; V gene: TRBV10-3; CDR3 length: 16; CDR3 protein: CAISVGTSGNADTQYF
J gene: TRBJ2-7; V gene: TRBV6-5; CDR3 length: 14; CDR3 protein: CASSLLAGGYEQYF
J gene: TRBJ2-7; V gene: TRBV28; CDR3 length: 14; CDR3 protein: CASSGTRGPYEQYF
J gene: TRBJ1-2; V gene: TRBV3-1/TRBV3-2; CDR3 length: 15; CDR3 protein: CASSQDPGGLYGYTF
J gene: TRBJ2-7; V gene: TRBV7-2; CDR3 length: 15; CDR3 protein: CASSYPGQGMDEQYF